This T cell receptor (beta chain) derives from a study of T cell responses to AZD1222 COVID-19 vaccine. Study-wide findings and caveats: It was only six AZD1222 recipients who were seropositive at baseline.

The CDR3 contains 16 residues. V trimming: 4 bases; J trimming: 2 bases; junction bases outside the gene matches: 10. Germline V gene sequence: CDR1 LNHDA, CDR2 SQIVND (reference sequence). Pooled samples include second doses given at about 4 or 12 weeks. Sequenced by immunoSEQ multiplex PCR; TCRdb stores in-frame clones only, minus some. Of 150,000 to 200,000 clones detected, roughly 92% appear once; the ten largest clones hold less than 1.2%. About this clone: Its antigen is as yet unknown.

The chain links TRBV19 to TRBJ1-1; 7 bases fit TRBD1. Sequencing was performed on peripheral blood, taken 28 days after the second AZD1222 dose. The receptor comes from an adult who received the AZD1222 COVID-19 vaccine. Here the CDR3 reads CASSTQTGRLNTEAFF. CDR3 coding DNA: TGTGCCAGTAGTACACAGACAGGGCGTTTAAACACTGAAGCTTTCTTT.